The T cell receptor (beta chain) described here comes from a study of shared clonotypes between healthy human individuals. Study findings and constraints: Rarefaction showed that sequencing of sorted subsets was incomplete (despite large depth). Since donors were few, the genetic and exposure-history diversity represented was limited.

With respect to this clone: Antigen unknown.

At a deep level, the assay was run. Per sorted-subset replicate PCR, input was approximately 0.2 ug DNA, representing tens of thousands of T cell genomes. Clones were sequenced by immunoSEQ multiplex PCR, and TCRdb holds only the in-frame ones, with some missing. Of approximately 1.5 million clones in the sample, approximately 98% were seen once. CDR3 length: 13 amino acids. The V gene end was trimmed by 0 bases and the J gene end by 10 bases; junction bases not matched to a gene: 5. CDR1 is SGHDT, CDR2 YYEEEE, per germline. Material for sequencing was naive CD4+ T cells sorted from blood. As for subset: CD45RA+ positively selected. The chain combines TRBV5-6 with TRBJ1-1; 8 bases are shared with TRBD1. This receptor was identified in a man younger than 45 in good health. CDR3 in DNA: TGTGCCAGCAGCTTGGCGACAGGGGTCGGAGCTTTCTTT. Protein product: CASSLATGVGAFF.